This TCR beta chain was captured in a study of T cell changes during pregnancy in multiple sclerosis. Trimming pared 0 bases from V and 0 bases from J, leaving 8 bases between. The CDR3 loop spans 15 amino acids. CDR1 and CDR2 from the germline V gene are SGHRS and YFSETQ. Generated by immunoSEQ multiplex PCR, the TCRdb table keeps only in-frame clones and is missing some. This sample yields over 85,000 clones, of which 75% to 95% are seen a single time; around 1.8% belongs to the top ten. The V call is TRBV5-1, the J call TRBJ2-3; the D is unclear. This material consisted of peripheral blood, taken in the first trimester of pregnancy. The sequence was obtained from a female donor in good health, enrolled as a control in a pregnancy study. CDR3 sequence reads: CASSLAGPSTDTQYF. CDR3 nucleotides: TGCGCCAGCAGCTTGGCCGGTCCTAGCACAGATACGCAGTATTTT.